What follows is one T cell receptor (beta chain) and its context. This clonotype was detected only a few times. The clone's antigen remains unknown. No much larger clone is present one base from it, and per-base qualities are unavailable. CDR1 SQVTM and CDR2 ANQGSEA were looked up in the germline V gene. Relative to germline, V is missing 8 bases and J is missing 4 bases, with 12 bases of the junction outside any gene match. Including the terminal cysteine and phenylalanine, the CDR3 comprises 14 residues. The CDR3 DNA has 42 bases and is translated from base 1. This specimen belongs to a study of T-cell memory formation after mild COVID-19 (dated by TCRdb to the early 2020s). Background on the whole study: TCR sequence clusters from the two donors were found to be largely donor specific. Longitudinal TCRalpha and TCRbeta repertoire sequencing tracked T-cell clones expanding and contracting after mild COVID-19 in two donors. Two young, previously healthy adult volunteers, one female and one male, were included in the cohort. What the work shows at the level of the full study, not this receptor alone: The second-wave clones that peaked on day 37 were not confirmed to be SARS-CoV-2 specific. Contracting CD4+ clones were located mainly in the CM and EM memory subsets, whereas CD8+ clones were found to be enriched in EMRA. Only a couple of mild cases were covered in the study, and larger cohorts including severe cases with pre-infection samples were considered necessary. Clones contracting from day 15 to 85 had balanced CD4/CD8 phenotypes, while a second wave expanding from day 15 to 37 was biased towards CD4+. The detection of some responding clones in pre-infection memory suggests that pre-existing cross-reactive memory T cells joined the SARS-CoV-2 response.

Sequenced using an Illumina NovaSeq 6000. cDNA libraries for TCRalpha and TCRbeta were prepared by 5'RACE using constant-segment primers, with sample barcodes and unique molecular identifiers added. RNA was extracted from every sample with Trizol reagent. Library amplification was performed in two PCR steps, and a second sample barcode and Illumina TruSeq adapters were introduced in the second step. Libraries were sequenced on an Illumina NovaSeq with 2 x 150 bp paired-end reads. The source study handled its data this way. Reads were demultiplexed and collapsed into UMI-guided consensus sequences with migec v1.2.7. Using mixcr v2.1.11, the UMI consensuses were aligned to TRA and TRB V and J templates and assembled into clonotypes. Clonotypes were classified as expanded or contracted when called significant by both edgeR and NoisET, with noise models trained on biological replicates. For edgeR calls, a false discovery rate-adjusted p below 0.01 and a log2 fold-change threshold of 1 were applied. PCA with hierarchical clustering of max-normalized trajectories of the 1000 most abundant clonotypes was used as exploratory dynamics analysis. Separately sequenced CD4+ and CD8+ repertoires were used to assign the CD4 or CD8 phenotype of responding clones. TCRdb reanalyzed the raw reads on its own, using fastp at Q25 for trimming and MiXCR for clone calling, and kept in-frame beta chains. Each entry merges the rows of one CDR3 protein and shows their most common DNA and genes. Here the V and J calls rest on TCRdb's processing, not on the authors' analysis. In this sample the table shows under 300,000 distinct CDR3 sequences, approximately 9% of which occur a single time. Clones ranked in the top ten supply 20% to 25% of the sample.

PBMCs were isolated by Ficoll-Paque density gradient centrifugation. The sequence links TRBV29-1 to TRBJ2-3, with TRBD2 matching 7 junction bases. The sequence was collected from a man in his late teens or twenties who had mild COVID-19 (a few samples of this study predate the infection). The sample titles of this study are shuffled in the database, so cell type and time point are left out; the donor was told from shared clones. Sequencing was performed on PBMCs or a T cell subset sorted from them (not recorded which). The CDR3 sequence is CSSWLAGEPDTQYF. The DNA reads TGCAGCTCTTGGTTGGCGGGGGAGCCAGATACGCAGTATTTT.